This T cell receptor beta chain was captured by sequencing in a study of blood T cells in healthy people across ages (dated by TCRdb to between 2014 and 2016). About the investigation overall: In model experiments, template switching captured about one uniquely barcoded TCR beta cDNA molecule for every two T cells. To avoid experimental bias, donors of different ages were distributed randomly across sequencing lanes. The study measured age-related changes in TCR beta repertoire diversity using deep sequencing normalized with unique cDNA molecular identifiers. Four age groups were formed from the donors: young (average roughly 15 years), middle-aged (approximately 40), aged (over 55) and long-lived (around 82). Two additional independent replicas of 1 million unique cDNA reads from the same blood draw were analyzed for two donors (one aged 18 to 30 and one aged 80 or older).

Libraries were made using 5' RACE. Reads for this sample came from an Illumina HiSeq 2500. The second PCR ran for roughly 7 to 12 cycles and used a J-beta primer mix along with a sample-barcoded 5' primer. A template-switch 5' adaptor carrying 12 random nucleotides introduced a unique molecular identifier onto each TCR beta cDNA molecule. At least 2.5 million CDR3-containing paired-end reads were obtained from each sample. The Mint cDNA synthesis kit, primed by a TRBC-specific oligonucleotide, was used to synthesize first-strand cDNA from all RNA. After uracil-DNA glycosylase treatment, a first 18-cycle PCR used universal primers M1SS and BC2_uni_R on all cDNA. The authors processed their data as follows. For normalization, 1 million high-quality reads were randomly selected from each sample, with every read carrying a distinct molecular identifier. Instead of being binned into consensus sequences, reads that shared molecular identifiers were thrown out. CDR3 identification, clonotype clustering and error correction used MiTCR with a Q25 quality threshold and the strictest error-elimination algorithm. A nonparametric unseen species model with Euler transformation was used to estimate lower-bound total TCR beta diversity. TCRdb ran its own pipeline on the public reads, namely fastp trimming at Q25 and MiXCR clone calling, and kept in-frame beta chains. All rows with the same CDR3 protein become a single entry with the most common DNA and genes. TCRdb, rather than the study authors, made the V and J calls. Across this sample there are about 1.1 million distinct CDR3 sequences, with roughly two fifths seen only once. The ten largest clonotypes hold less than 15% of the sample.

Systemically healthy Caucasian individuals from Russia, some 36 in total and aged roughly 6 to 100 years, were included as donors. Around 9.7 milliliters of peripheral blood were collected from each donor into EDTA-treated Vacutainer tubes. Ficoll-Paque density-gradient centrifugation was used to isolate PBMCs, with at least 6.5 million per sample. Trizol reagent was used to extract total RNA from PBMCs, with at least 5.5 micrograms per sample. Naive CD45RAhigh/CD27high T cell percentages were measured by flow cytometry on a PBMC aliquot from every donor. Points on this clonotype: Its cognate antigen has yet to be identified. No per-base quality is available; no much larger clone lies one base away.

General study outcomes and caveats: Compared with the aged group, the long-lived group had more naive CD4+ T cells, fewer expanded clones and increased TCR diversity, a pattern suggesting age selection. Observed TCR beta diversity correlated strongly with the percentage of naive T cells measured by flow cytometry. Conclusive comparison of naive and antigen-experienced compartments was prevented by the profiling of bulk unsorted PBMCs. Estimates of total diversity based on one million sequenced T cells were considered lower bounds and underestimates. As age increased, observed TCR beta diversity per million T cells dropped in a roughly linear way, and a significant reduction was already evident by age 40. The CMV infection status of donors was not known, potentially confounding age-related changes in expanded clonotypes.

The CDR3 measures 15 amino acids from cysteine to phenylalanine. Only the CDR3 part of the read is kept: 45 bases, read in frame from the first base. After removal of 1 base from V and 6 bases from J, the junction retains 4 bases not matched to a gene. Recombination linked TRBV12-3 or TRBV12-4 to TRBJ2-1, and TRBD2 aligns with 9 junction nucleotides. Sequenced material: blood. The sequence was collected from a man younger than 35 in good health. In nucleotide form, the sequence is TGTGCCAGCAGTTTAGGACTAGCGGAAACCAATGAGCAGTTCTTC. It encodes CASSLGLAETNEQFF.